A selection of T cell receptor beta chains follows, all from one sample in a study of somatic mutations in cytotoxic T cells in rheumatoid arthritis. The assay was immunoSEQ multiplex PCR, and TCRdb's table has in-frame clones only and misses some. Among 18,000 or so clones, around 79% were seen once, and the ten largest hold about 19%. The sequencing sample was made of CD8+ T cells sorted from blood. The receptor source for this set is a woman in her fifties or sixties in good health. Both conserved end residues are part of each CDR3. Each record gives: J gene, clone size, V gene, D gene, CDR3 protein, CDR3 DNA. The D gene is left open where the match is weak. Clone size is shown for a subset of rows, as once, few, many or a class of expanded clone.

TRBJ2-3 | . | TRBV6-1 | TRBD2 | CASSGTSGGADTQYF | TGTGCCAGCAGCGGGACTAGCGGGGGGGCAGATACGCAGTATTTT
TRBJ2-1 | . | TRBV27 | . | CASSWGGGEQFF | TGTGCCAGCAGTTGGGGTGGAGGTGAGCAGTTCTTC
TRBJ1-4 | once | TRBV27 | . | CASSFPGDEKLFF | TGTGCCAGCAGTTTCCCGGGGGACGAAAAACTGTTTTTT
TRBJ2-1 | . | TRBV19 | TRBD1 | CASSFRQGFNEQFF | TGTGCCAGTAGTTTCAGACAGGGGTTCAATGAGCAGTTCTTC
TRBJ2-1 | few | TRBV19 | TRBD2 | CASSMFARARGDNEQFF | TGTGCCAGTAGTATGTTCGCCCGGGCCCGGGGGGACAATGAGCAGTTCTTC
TRBJ1-2 | . | TRBV30 | TRBD1 | CAWSVQGGTYGYTF | TGTGCCTGGAGTGTACAAGGGGGCACCTATGGCTACACCTTC
TRBJ1-1 | . | TRBV6-1 | . | CASSEETVNTEAFF | TGTGCCAGCAGTGAAGAGACAGTGAACACTGAAGCTTTCTTT
TRBJ1-4 | . | TRBV4-2 | . | CASSQVREKLFF | TGTGCCAGCAGCCAAGTGCGCGAAAAACTGTTTTTT
TRBJ2-7 | . | TRBV7-9 | . | CASSLDGQLSYEQYF | TGTGCCAGCAGCTTAGATGGACAGCTCTCCTACGAGCAGTACTTC
TRBJ1-5 | few | TRBV19 | . | CASSISDLRPQHF | TGTGCCAGTAGTATATCGGATCTTCGGCCCCAGCATTTT
TRBJ1-1 | . | TRBV2 | . | CASSGRSNRMNTEAFF | TGTGCCAGCAGTGGCAGATCAAACAGAATGAACACTGAAGCTTTCTTT
TRBJ1-1 | . | TRBV5-5 | TRBD1 | CASSPETGRNTEAFF | TGTGCCAGCAGCCCCGAGACAGGGAGGAACACTGAAGCTTTCTTT
TRBJ2-1 | . | TRBV9 | TRBD2 | CASSLPRAGAGDNEQFF | TGTGCCAGCAGCCTGCCTCGAGCGGGAGCGGGGGACAATGAGCAGTTCTTC
TRBJ1-2 | . | TRBV7-6 | . | CASSLGKSTADGYTF | TGTGCCAGCAGCTTAGGAAAGTCGACAGCGGATGGCTACACCTTC
TRBJ2-7 | . | TRBV19 | . | CASRPEGVSYEQYF | TGTGCCAGTAGGCCTGAGGGGGTCTCCTACGAGCAGTACTTC
TRBJ2-7 | . | TRBV4-1 | . | CASSQDTSEQYF | TGCGCCAGCAGCCAAGACACCTCCGAGCAGTACTTC